This paragraph reports one T cell receptor beta chain. This sample stems from a study of blood T cell repertoires in COVID-19. Germline V gene data show CDR1 as ENHRY and CDR2 as SYGVKD. Trimming removed 7 bases from V and 0 bases from J; junction bases left unmatched: 3. The CDR3 is 14 residues long. Using immunoSEQ multiplex PCR, the repertoire was profiled, and TCRdb retains in-frame clones only, with some absent. The profile shows about 52,000 clones, roughly nine tenths of them singletons. The receptor's source is a man older than 75 with active or convalescent COVID-19. Specimen: peripheral blood. The genes are TRBV10-3 and TRBJ2-3, with 8 bases fitting TRBD2. The CDR3 coding sequence is TGTGCCATCATAGCGGGATTGAGCACAGATACGCAGTATTTT. Its protein product is CAIIAGLSTDTQYF.